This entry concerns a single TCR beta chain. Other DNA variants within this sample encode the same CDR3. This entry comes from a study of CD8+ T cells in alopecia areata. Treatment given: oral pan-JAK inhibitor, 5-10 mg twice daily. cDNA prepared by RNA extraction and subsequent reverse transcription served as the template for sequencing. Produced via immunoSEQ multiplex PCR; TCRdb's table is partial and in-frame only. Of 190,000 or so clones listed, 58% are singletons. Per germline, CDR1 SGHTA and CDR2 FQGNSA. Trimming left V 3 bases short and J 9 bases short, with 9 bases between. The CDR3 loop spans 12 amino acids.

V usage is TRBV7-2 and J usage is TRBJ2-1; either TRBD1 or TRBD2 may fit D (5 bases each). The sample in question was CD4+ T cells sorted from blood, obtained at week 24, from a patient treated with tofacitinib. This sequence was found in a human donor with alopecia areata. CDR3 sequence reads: CASSLGVGEQFF. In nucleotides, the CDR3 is TGTGCCAGCAGCTTGGGGGTGGGTGAGCAGTTCTTC.